This entry features one T cell receptor (beta chain) sequence. The protocol was immunoSEQ multiplex PCR, while the TCRdb copy is restricted to in-frame clones and leaves out a portion. Seen here are hundreds of thousands of clones, more than 70% observed once, and the top ten hold about 2.1%. This sample was included in a study of blood T cell repertoires in COVID-19. Overall study: T cells, B-cell-depleted T cells, or PBMCs supplied cDNA or gDNA.

This receptor was taken from a man in his forties in a cohort exposed to, infected with or recovered from COVID-19 (not recorded which). Input material: PBMCs or T cells enriched from blood (not recorded which).

CDR3 loop: CASSPTNQNTEAFF. The CDR3 DNA sequence: TGTGCCAGCTCACCAACTAATCAGAACACTGAAGCTTTCTTT. The rearrangement uses TRBV18 and TRBJ1-1, with D unclear. Germline V CDR1 and CDR2: KGHSH, LQKENI. The CDR3 runs 14 residues. V was trimmed by 2 bases and J by 1 base, leaving 8 bases between them. Together with reference TRBV18 and TRBJ1-1, the CDR3 gives the full variable domain: NAGVMQNPRHLVRRRGQEARLRCSPMKGHSHVYWYRQLPEEGLKFMVYLQKENIIDESGMPKERFSAEFPKEGPSILRIQQVVRGDSAAYFCASSPTNQNTEAFFGQGTRLTVV.